The subject of this entry is one T cell receptor beta chain. As yet, its antigen is unknown. Germline V gene lookup returns CDR1 LGHNA and CDR2 YSLEER. The length of the CDR3 is 17 residues. Trimming took off 0 bases at V and 0 bases at J, with 12 bases between the two ends. The data stem from a study of T cell therapy after organ transplantation. Indicated time point: 20-29 weeks after completion of therapy. Libraries were prepared by immunoSEQ multiplex PCR; TCRdb keeps only in-frame clonotypes and omits some of them. The sample consists of around 19,000 clones, 84% of them appearing once. Sequenced material: CD8+ T cells from blood, taken after autologous CMV-specific T cell therapy. The rearrangement uses TRBV4-3 and TRBJ2-1; D unresolved. The source of this sequence is a human patient who had received a solid organ transplant and had CMV disease. Part of the T cells may come from the graft donor. The CDR3 spells CASSQDGLKNSYNEQFF. In nucleotides, the CDR3 is TGCGCCAGCAGCCAAGATGGGCTGAAGAACTCCTACAATGAGCAGTTCTTC.